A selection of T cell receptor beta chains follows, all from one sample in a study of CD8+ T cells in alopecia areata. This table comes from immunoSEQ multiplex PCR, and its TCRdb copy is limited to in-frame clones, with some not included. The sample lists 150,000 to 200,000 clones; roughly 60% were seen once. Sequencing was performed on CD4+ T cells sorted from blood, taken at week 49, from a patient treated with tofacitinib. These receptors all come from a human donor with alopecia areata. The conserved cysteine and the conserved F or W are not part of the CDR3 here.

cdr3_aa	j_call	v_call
ASSLSRDYEQY	TRBJ2-7	TRBV5-1
ASSPGLAGGLNEQF	TRBJ2-1	TRBV7-2
ASSLIPGVGQPQH	TRBJ1-5	TRBV7-2
ASSSGTSGGQAYEQY	TRBJ2-7	TRBV11-2
ASSRTSPSYNEQF	TRBJ2-1	TRBV5-1
ASSAQGTGTEAF	TRBJ1-1	TRBV6-1
ASSQAAGSNSPLH	TRBJ1-6	TRBV4-3
ASSGQGFTDTQY	TRBJ2-3	TRBV9
ASSSRTPSSGANVLT	TRBJ2-6	TRBV7-8
ASSVRANVLT	TRBJ2-6	TRBV19
ASSQGTKQETQY	TRBJ2-5	TRBV7-2
ASHRGDTEAF	TRBJ1-1	TRBV30
AISDGSATVAF	TRBJ1-1	TRBV10-3
ASSPRAIDGYT	TRBJ1-2	TRBV18
ASRTGLAEYYEQY	TRBJ2-7	TRBV11-2
SVEGWTGELF	TRBJ2-2	TRBV29-1
ATVTTGGKTQY	TRBJ2-5	TRBV6-5
ASSVGVGTEAF	TRBJ1-1	TRBV9
AWNRGDTEAF	TRBJ1-1	TRBV30
ASSPITTGTGIYGYT	TRBJ1-2	TRBV25-1
SVDGDSPYEQY	TRBJ2-7	TRBV29-1
SVGLGPGNNEQF	TRBJ2-1	TRBV29-1
ASSLDEGLNTEAF	TRBJ1-1	TRBV5-1
ASSGPAHEQY	TRBJ2-7	TRBV19
AWSSQANQPQH	TRBJ1-5	TRBV30
ASSVGLGANVLT	TRBJ2-6	TRBV2
ASSEVADTQY	TRBJ2-3	TRBV6-1
ASSPFQGDNSPLH	TRBJ1-6	TRBV18
ASSARQGPNTGELF	TRBJ2-2	TRBV5-1
AWSEGTVTNYGYT	TRBJ1-2	TRBV30
ASSLTSGYYEQY	TRBJ2-7	TRBV7-2
ASSESSYGYT	TRBJ1-2	TRBV2
ASGPTTTVFYEAF	TRBJ1-1	TRBV12-5
ASKRTDLSDTQY	TRBJ2-3	TRBV6-5
ASSLYVGGPDTQY	TRBJ2-3	TRBV5-6
ASSSDRGRNNEQF	TRBJ2-1	TRBV6-5
ASSIGPGRNTEAF	TRBJ1-1	TRBV19
ASSQGGAAGNIQY	TRBJ2-4	TRBV4-3
SSDEGSNYGYT	TRBJ1-2	TRBV29-1
SVEDQDRLPQY	TRBJ2-3	TRBV29-1
ASSFTGDHNSPLH	TRBJ1-6	TRBV5-6
AWLRAGTETYEQY	TRBJ2-7	TRBV30